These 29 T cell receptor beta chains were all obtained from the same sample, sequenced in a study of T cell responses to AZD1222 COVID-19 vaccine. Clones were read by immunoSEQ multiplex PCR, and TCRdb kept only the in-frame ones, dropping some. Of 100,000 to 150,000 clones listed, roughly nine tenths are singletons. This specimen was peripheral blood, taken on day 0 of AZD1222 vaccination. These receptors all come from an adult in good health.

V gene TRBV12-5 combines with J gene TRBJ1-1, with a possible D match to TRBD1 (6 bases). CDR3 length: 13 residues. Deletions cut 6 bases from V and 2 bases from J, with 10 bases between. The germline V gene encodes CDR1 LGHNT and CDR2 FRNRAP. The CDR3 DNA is TGTGCTAGTGGCAAGGACAGCAACACTGAAGCTTTCTTT. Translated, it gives CASGKDSNTEAFF.

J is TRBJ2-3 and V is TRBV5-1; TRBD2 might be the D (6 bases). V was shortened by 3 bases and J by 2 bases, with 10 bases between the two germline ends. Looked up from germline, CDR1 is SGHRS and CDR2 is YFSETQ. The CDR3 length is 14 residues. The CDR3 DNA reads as TGCGCCAGCAGCTGGGGACTCTCCACAGATACGCAGTATTTT. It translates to CASSWGLSTDTQYF.

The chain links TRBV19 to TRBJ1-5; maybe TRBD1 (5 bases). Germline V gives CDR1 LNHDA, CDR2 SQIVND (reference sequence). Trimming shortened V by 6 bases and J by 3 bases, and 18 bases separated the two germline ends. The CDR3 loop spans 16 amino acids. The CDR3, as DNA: TGTGCCAGTAGCCTCCCCCCGACAGATTACAATCAGCCCCAGCATTTT. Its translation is CASSLPPTDYNQPQHF.

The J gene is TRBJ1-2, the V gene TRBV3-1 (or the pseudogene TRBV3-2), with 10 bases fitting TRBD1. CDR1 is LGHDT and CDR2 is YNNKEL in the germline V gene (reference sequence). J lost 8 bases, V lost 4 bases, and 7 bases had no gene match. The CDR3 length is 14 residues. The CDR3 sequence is CASSRIGTGVGYTF. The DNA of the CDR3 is TGTGCCAGCAGCCGCATTGGGACAGGGGTAGGCTACACCTTC.

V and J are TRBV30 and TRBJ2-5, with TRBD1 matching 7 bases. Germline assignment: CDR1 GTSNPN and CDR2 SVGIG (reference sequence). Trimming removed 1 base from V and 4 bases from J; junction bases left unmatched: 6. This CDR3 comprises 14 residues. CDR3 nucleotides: TGTGCCTGGAGTGCCAGGGGGTCGATAGAGACCCAGTACTTC. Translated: CAWSARGSIETQYF.

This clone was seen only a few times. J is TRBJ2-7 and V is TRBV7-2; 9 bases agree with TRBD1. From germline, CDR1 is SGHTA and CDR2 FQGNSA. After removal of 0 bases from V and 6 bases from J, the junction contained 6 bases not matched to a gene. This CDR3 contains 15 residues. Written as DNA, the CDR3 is TGTGCCAGCAGCTTAGCGGGACAGGGAGTCGCCGAGCAGTACTTC. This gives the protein CASSLAGQGVAEQYF.

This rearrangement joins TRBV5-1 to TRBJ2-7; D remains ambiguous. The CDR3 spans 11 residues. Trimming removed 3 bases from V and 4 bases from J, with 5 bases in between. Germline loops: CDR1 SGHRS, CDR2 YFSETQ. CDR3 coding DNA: TGCGCCAGCAGCTACCAGTACGAGCAGTACTTC. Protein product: CASSYQYEQYF.

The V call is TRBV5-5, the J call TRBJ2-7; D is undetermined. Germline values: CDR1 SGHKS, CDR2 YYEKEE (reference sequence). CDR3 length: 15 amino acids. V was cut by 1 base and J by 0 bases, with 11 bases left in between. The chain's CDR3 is CASSLYSLPSYEQYF. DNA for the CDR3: TGTGCCAGCAGCTTGTACTCCCTCCCCTCCTACGAGCAGTACTTC.

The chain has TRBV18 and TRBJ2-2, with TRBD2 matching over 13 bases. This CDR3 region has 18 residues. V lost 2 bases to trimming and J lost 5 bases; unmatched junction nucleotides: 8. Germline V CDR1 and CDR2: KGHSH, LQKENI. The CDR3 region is CASSPKLAGGSSTGELFF. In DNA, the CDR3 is TGTGCCAGCTCACCAAAACTAGCGGGGGGGTCATCGACCGGGGAGCTGTTTTTT.

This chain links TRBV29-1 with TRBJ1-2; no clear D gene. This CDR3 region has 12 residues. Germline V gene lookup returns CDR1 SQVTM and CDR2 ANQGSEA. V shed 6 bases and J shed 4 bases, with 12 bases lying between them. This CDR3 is CSVIGQSYGYTF. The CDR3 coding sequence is TGCAGCGTAATTGGTCAGAGCTATGGCTACACCTTC.

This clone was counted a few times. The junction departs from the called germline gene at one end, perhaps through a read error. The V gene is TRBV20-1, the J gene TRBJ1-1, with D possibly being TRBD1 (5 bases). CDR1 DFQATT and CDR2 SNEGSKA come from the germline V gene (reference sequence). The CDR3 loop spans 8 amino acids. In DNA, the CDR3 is TGCAGTGCTCGGGGGGGACTCTTT. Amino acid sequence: CSARGGLF.

For the CDR3, the DNA is TGTGCCAGTAGGAGTAGGAGAACAGATACGCAGTATTTT. Translation gives CASRSRRTDTQYF. This chain uses TRBV19 with TRBJ2-3; D not certain. V lost 6 bases to trimming and J lost 3 bases, with 10 bases between them. The CDR3 has 13 residues. Germline CDR1 reads LNHDA; CDR2 reads SQIVND (reference sequence).

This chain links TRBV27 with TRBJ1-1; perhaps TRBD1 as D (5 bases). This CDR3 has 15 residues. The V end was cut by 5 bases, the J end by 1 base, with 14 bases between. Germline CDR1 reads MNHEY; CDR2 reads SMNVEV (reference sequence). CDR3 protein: CASSGSGTGNTEAFF. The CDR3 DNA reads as TGTGCCAGCAGTGGGTCCGGGACGGGGAACACTGAAGCTTTCTTT.

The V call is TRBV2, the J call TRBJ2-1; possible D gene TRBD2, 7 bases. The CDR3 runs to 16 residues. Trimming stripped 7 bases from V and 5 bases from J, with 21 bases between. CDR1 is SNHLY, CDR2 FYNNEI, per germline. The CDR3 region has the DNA TGTGCCAGCAAAGGGAGGGGTTTGGACAGCAACAATGAGCAGTTCTTC. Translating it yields CASKGRGLDSNNEQFF.

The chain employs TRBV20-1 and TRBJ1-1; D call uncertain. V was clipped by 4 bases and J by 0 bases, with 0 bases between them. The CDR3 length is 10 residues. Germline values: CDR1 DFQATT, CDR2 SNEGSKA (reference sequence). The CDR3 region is CSAMNTEAFF. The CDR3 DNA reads TGCAGTGCTATGAACACTGAAGCTTTCTTT.

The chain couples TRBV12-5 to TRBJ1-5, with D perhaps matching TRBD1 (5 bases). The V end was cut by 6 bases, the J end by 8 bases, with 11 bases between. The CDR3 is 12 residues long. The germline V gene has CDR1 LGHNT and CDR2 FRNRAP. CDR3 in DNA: TGTGCTAGTGGCGGGGGTAGTGAGCCCCAGCATTTT. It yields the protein CASGGGSEPQHF.

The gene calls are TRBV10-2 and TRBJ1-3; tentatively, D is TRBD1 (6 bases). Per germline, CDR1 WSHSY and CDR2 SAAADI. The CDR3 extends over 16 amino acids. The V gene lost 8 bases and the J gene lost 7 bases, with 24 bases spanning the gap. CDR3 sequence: CASGETGTLGSNTIYF. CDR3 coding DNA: TGCGCCAGCGGGGAAACAGGGACATTGGGATCGAACACCATATATTTT.

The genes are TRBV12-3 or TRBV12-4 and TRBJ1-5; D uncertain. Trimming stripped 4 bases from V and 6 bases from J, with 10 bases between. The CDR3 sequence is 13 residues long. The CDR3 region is CASSSRGSQPQHF. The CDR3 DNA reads TGTGCCAGCAGTTCGCGGGGTAGTCAGCCCCAGCATTTT.

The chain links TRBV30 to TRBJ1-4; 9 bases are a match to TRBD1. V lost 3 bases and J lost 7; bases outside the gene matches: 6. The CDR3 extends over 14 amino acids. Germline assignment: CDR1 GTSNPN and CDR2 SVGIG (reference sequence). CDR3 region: CAWREDRGSEKLFF. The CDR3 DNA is TGTGCCTGGAGGGAAGACAGGGGGAGTGAAAAACTGTTTTTT.

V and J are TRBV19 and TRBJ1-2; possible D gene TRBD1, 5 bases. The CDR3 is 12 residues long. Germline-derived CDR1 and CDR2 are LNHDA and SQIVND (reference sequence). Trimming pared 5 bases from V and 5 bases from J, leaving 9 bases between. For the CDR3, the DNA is TGTGCCAGTAGTCGGGGGACGTATGGCTACACCTTC. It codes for CASSRGTYGYTF.

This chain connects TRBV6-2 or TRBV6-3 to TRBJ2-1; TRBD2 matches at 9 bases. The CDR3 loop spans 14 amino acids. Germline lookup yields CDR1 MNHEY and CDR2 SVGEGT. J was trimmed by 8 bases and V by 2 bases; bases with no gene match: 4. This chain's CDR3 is CASSYGLAGYEQFF. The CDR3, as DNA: TGTGCCAGCAGTTACGGGCTAGCGGGGTATGAGCAGTTCTTC.

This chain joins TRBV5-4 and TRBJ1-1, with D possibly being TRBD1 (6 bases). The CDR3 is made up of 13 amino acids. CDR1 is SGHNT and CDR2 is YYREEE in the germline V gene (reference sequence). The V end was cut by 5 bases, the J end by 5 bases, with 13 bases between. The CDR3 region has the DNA TGTGCCAGCAGTATACAGGGCTTGACTGAAGCTTTCTTT. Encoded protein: CASSIQGLTEAFF.

CDR3 protein: CASSLAGTSLLTYEQYF. For the CDR3, the DNA is TGTGCCAGCAGTTTAGCGGGGACTAGTCTGTTGACTTACGAGCAGTACTTC. The chain couples TRBV28 to TRBJ2-7; 8 nucleotides align to TRBD2. The CDR3 consists of 17 residues. Trimming took 2 bases from V and 4 from J; bases not matched to a gene: 13. The V gene's germline CDR1 is MDHEN and CDR2 SYDVKM.

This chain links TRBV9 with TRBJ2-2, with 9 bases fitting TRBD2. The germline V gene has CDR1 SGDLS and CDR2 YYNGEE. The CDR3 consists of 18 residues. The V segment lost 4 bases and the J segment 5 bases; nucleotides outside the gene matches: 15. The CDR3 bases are TGTGCCAGCAGCAGGTTAGCGGGGGCCAAAACAGGGACCGGGGAGCTGTTTTTT. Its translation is CASSRLAGAKTGTGELFF. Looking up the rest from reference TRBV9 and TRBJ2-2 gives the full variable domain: DSGVTQTPKHLITATGQRVTLRCSPRSGDLSVYWYQQSLDQGLQFLIQYYNGEERAKGNILERFSAQQFPDLHSELNLSSLELGDSALYFCASSRLAGAKTGTGELFFGEGSRLTVL.

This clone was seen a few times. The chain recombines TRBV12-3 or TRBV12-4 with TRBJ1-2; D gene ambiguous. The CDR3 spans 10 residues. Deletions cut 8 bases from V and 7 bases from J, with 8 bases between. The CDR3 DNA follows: TGTGCCAGCGGATCGTCTGGCTACACCTTC. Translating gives CASGSSGYTF.

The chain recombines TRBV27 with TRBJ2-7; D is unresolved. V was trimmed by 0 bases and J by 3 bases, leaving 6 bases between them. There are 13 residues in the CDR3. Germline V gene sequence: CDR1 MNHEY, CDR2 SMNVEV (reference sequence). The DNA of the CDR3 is TGTGCCAGCAGTTTATCCCCCCTCTACGAGCAGTACTTC. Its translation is CASSLSPLYEQYF.

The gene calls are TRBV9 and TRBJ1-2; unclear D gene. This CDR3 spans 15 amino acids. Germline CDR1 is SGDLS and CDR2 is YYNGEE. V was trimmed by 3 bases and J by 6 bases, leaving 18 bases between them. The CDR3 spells CASSDIVVRENGYTF. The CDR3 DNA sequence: TGTGCCAGCAGCGACATCGTTGTGAGGGAGAATGGCTACACCTTC.

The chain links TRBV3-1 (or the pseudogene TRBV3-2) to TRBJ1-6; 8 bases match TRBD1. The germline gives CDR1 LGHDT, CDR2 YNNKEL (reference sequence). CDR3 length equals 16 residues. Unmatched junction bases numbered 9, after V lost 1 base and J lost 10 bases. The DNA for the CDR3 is TGTGCCAGCAGCCAAGCGGTGACGACAGGGGTCTCACCCCTCCACTTT. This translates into CASSQAVTTGVSPLHF.

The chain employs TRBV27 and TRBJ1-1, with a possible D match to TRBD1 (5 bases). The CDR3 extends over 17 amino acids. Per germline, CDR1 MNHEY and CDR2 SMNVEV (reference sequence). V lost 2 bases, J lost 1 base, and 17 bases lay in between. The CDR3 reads CASSLDRQSIGNTEAFF. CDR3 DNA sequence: TGTGCCAGCAGTTTAGACAGACAGTCTATAGGGAACACTGAAGCTTTCTTT.